This T cell receptor (beta chain) appears in the sequencing data of a study of blood T cells in healthy people across ages. Per sample, extraction of total RNA gave at least 6 micrograms in every case. Trimming took off 2 bases at V and 1 base at J, with 5 bases between the two ends. This CDR3 has 14 residues. Germline V CDR1 and CDR2: MGHRA, YSYEKL. The second PCR ran roughly 6 to 11 cycles with a sample-barcoded 5' primer and J-beta primers. Each single sample gave us at least 2.5 million CDR3-containing paired-end reads. TCRdb ran MiXCR on the 5' RACE reads and lists one entry per CDR3 protein. The table has around 780,000 distinct CDR3 sequences, roughly 56% seen once. This clonotype has a single count.

This sequence originates from a man in his forties or fifties in good health. V and J are TRBV4-1 and TRBJ2-2; D uncertain. Sequencing used blood. The CDR3 spells CASSQILNTGELFF. CDR3 bases: TGCGCCAGCAGCCAAATCCTGAACACCGGGGAGCTGTTTTTT.